Each of the 7 T cell receptor beta chains below was sequenced from the same sample in a study of shared clonotypes between healthy human individuals. Repertoires were generated with immunoSEQ multiplex PCR, while TCRdb's copy carries only in-frame clones and drops some. The table shows more than 500,000 clones, with 85% to 95% occurring only once. CD8 cells regarded as naive lacked CD45RO, were positively chosen for CCR7, and omitted terminally differentiated effector memory CD45RA+ cells. Sample: naive CD8+ T cells sorted from blood. The origin of the receptors is a woman aged 30 to 39 in good health.

The V call is TRBV13, the J call TRBJ2-7; no definite D call. The germline CDR1 and CDR2 sequences are PRHDT and FYEKMQ (reference sequence). Trimming pared 2 bases from V and 2 bases from J, leaving 13 bases between. CDR3 length: 15 amino acids. Here the CDR3 reads CASSLIGETPYEQYF. For the CDR3, the DNA is TGTGCCAGCAGCTTAATAGGAGAGACCCCCTACGAGCAGTACTTC.

This clone was seen a handful of times. The rearrangement uses TRBV19 and TRBJ2-6, with D maybe TRBD2 (5 bases). V was pared by 3 bases and J by 0 bases, with 12 bases between. The CDR3 has 17 amino acids. Germline V gene data show CDR1 as LNHDA and CDR2 as SQIVND (reference sequence). CDR3 region: CASSIVGRASGANVLTF. The CDR3 DNA follows: TGTGCCAGTAGTATTGTAGGGCGGGCCTCTGGGGCCAACGTCCTGACTTTC. The whole variable domain, remainder taken from reference TRBV19 and TRBJ2-6, is DGGITQSPKYLFRKEGQNVTLSCEQNLNHDAMYWYRQDPGQGLRLIYYSQIVNDFQKGDIAEGYSVSREKKESFPLTVTSAQKNPTAFYLCASSIVGRASGANVLTFGAGSRLTVL.

This rearrangement joins TRBV6-5 to TRBJ1-1, with D possibly being TRBD1 (6 bases). V was clipped by 6 bases and J by 2 bases, with 13 bases between them. Per germline, CDR1 MNHEY and CDR2 SVGAGI. The CDR3 has 14 amino acids. The CDR3 here is CASSPRGTNTEAFF. CDR3 sequence (DNA): TGTGCCAGCAGCCCCAGGGGTACTAACACTGAAGCTTTCTTT.

This chain links TRBV27 with TRBJ2-5; perhaps TRBD2 as D (5 bases). There are 12 residues in the CDR3. V lost 7 bases and J lost 5, with 11 bases in between. Germline assignment: CDR1 MNHEY and CDR2 SMNVEV (reference sequence). This chain's CDR3 is CASTWQRETQYF. In DNA form, the CDR3 reads TGTGCCAGCACTTGGCAGCGGGAGACCCAGTACTTC.

The chain couples TRBV6-5 to TRBJ2-1, with D perhaps matching TRBD1 (6 bases). The CDR3 contains 15 residues. V was clipped by 0 bases and J by 9 bases, with 15 bases between them. The germline V gene encodes CDR1 MNHEY and CDR2 SVGAGI. The CDR3 sequence: CASSYSNQGSGEQFF. CDR3 sequence (DNA): TGTGCCAGCAGTTACTCGAATCAGGGGTCGGGTGAGCAGTTCTTC.

The J gene is TRBJ2-1, the V gene TRBV9; 13 bases align to TRBD2. Germline-derived CDR1 and CDR2 are SGDLS and YYNGEE. This CDR3 has 16 residues. Trimming took 0 bases from V and 5 from J; bases not matched to a gene: 2. The CDR3 region has the DNA TGTGCCAGCAGCGTAGTTGGGACTAGCGGGAACAATGAGCAGTTCTTC. Translated: CASSVVGTSGNNEQFF.

The V call is TRBV23-1, the J call TRBJ1-2; D remains ambiguous. TRBV23-1 is annotated as an ORF whose role is uncertain. The length of the CDR3 is 9 residues. The germline V and J ends were trimmed by 8 bases and 3 bases, with 1 base remaining between them. The CDR3 sequence: CASHYGYTF. The CDR3 DNA is TGCGCCAGCCACTATGGCTACACCTTC.